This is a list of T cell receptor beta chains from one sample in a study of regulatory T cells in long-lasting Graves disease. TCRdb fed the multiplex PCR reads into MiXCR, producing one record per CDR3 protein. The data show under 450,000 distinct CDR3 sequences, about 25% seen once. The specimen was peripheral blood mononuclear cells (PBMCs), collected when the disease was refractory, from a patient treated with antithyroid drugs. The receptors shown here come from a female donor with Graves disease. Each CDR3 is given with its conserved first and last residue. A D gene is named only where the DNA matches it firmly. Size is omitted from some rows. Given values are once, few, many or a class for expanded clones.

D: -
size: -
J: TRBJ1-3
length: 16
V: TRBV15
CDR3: CATSTGRPSSGNTIYF
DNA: TGTGCCACCAGCACAGGAAGGCCGAGCTCTGGAAACACCATATATTTT

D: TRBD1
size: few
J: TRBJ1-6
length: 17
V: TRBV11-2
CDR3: CASSLVGSQGAASPLHF
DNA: TGTGCCAGCAGCTTAGTAGGGTCACAGGGGGCCGCTTCACCCCTCCACTTT

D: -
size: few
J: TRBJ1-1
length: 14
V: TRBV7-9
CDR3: CASSYVPSQTEAFF
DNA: TGTGCCAGCAGCTATGTCCCGTCCCAGACTGAAGCTTTCTTT

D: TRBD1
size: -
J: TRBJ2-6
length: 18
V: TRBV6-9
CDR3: CASSFSGTGSSGANVLTF
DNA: TGTGCCAGCAGTTTCTCCGGGACAGGCTCTTCTGGGGCCAACGTCCTGACTTTC

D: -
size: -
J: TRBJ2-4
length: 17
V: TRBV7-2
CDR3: CASSSPGAVLAKNIQYF
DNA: TGTGCCAGCAGCTCACCCGGGGCGGTTCTAGCCAAAAACATTCAGTACTTC

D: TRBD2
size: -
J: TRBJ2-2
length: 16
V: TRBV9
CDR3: CASSSGTSGNTGELSF
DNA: TGTGCCAGCAGCAGCGGGACTAGCGGCAACACCGGGGAGCTGTCTTTT

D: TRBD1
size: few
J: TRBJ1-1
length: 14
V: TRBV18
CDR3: CASSPEGQPTEAFF
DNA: TGTGCCAGCTCACCAGAGGGACAGCCCACTGAAGCTTTCTTT

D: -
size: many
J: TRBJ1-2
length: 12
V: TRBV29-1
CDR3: CSVAQGPESYTF
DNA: TGCAGCGTTGCACAGGGACCGGAAAGCTACACCTTC

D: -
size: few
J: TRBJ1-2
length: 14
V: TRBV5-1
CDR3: CASSLALAGDGYTF
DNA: TGCGCCAGCAGCTTGGCTTTGGCAGGGGATGGCTACACCTTC

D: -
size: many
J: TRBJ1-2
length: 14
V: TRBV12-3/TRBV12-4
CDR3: CASSLDLASYGYTF
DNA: TGTGCCAGCAGTTTAGACCTGGCAAGCTATGGCTACACCTTC

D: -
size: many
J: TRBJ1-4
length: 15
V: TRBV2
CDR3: CASSFGLSTNEKLFF
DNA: TGTGCCAGCAGTTTCGGACTCTCGACTAATGAAAAACTGTTTTTT

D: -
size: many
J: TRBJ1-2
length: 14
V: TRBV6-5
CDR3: CASSYPGTLGGYTF
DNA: TGTGCCAGCAGTTACCCCGGGACATTAGGAGGCTACACCTTC

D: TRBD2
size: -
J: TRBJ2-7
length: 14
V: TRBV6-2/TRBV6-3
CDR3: CASSYRRESYEQYF
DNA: TGTGCCAGCAGTTATAGGCGGGAGTCGTACGAGCAGTACTTC

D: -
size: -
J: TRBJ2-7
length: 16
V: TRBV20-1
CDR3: CSARDSLSGVGYEQYF
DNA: TGCAGTGCTAGAGATTCCCTTTCGGGAGTCGGGTACGAGCAGTACTTC

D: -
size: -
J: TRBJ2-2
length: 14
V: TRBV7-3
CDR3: CASRLTRVAGELFF
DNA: TGTGCCAGCAGGCTGACGAGAGTCGCCGGGGAGCTGTTTTTT

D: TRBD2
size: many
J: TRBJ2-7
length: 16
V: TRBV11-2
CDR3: CASSLVPSGIQNEQYF
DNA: TGTGCCAGCAGCTTAGTGCCTAGCGGGATACAAAACGAGCAGTACTTC

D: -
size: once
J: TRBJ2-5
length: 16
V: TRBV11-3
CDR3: CASSLVALGSQETQYF
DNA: TGTGCCAGCAGCTTGGTCGCCTTGGGCAGTCAAGAGACCCAGTACTTC

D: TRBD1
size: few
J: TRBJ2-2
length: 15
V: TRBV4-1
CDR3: CASSQMGQVDGELFF
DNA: TGCGCCAGCAGCCAGATGGGACAGGTCGACGGGGAGCTGTTTTTT

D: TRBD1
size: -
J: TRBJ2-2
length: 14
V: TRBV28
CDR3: CASNPDRAIGELFF
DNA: TGTGCCAGCAATCCGGACAGGGCCATCGGGGAGCTGTTTTTT

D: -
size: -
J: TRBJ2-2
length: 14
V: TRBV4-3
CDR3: CASSHGTGTGELFF
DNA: TGCGCCAGCAGCCACGGAACAGGGACGGGGGAGCTGTTTTTT

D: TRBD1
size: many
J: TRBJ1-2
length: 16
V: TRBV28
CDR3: CASSLPGQGTSYGYTF
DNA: TGTGCCAGCAGCCTGCCGGGACAGGGAACTAGCTATGGCTACACCTTC

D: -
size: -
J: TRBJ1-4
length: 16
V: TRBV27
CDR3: CASSLRMGRLGEKLFF
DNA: TGTGCCAGCAGTTTAAGAATGGGTCGCTTGGGGGAAAAACTGTTTTTT

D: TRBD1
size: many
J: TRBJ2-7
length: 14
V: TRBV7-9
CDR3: CASGGTGLNYEQYF
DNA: TGTGCCAGCGGAGGGACAGGGCTAAACTACGAGCAGTACTTC

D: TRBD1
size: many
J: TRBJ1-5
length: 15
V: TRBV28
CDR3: CASSRGTGLNQPQHF
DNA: TGTGCCAGCAGTCGAGGGACAGGACTAAATCAGCCCCAGCATTTT

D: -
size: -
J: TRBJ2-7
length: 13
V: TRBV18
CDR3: CASSPQESREQYF
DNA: TGTGCCAGCTCACCACAGGAGTCGCGGGAGCAGTACTTC

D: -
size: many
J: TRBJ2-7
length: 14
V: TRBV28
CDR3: CASSSGPASYEQYF
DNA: TGTGCCAGCAGTTCAGGACCGGCCTCCTACGAGCAGTACTTC

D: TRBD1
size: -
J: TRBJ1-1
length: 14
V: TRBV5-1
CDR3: CASSSGQGATEAFF
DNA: TGTGCCAGCAGTTCCGGACAGGGGGCCACTGAAGCTTTCTTT

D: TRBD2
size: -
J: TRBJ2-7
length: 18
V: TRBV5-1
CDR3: CASSLGRLAGGGSYEQYF
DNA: TGCGCCAGCAGCTTGGGCAGACTAGCGGGAGGGGGTTCCTACGAGCAGTACTTC

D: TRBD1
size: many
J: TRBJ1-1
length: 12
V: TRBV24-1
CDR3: CATSQGATEAFF
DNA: TGTGCCACCAGTCAGGGGGCGACTGAAGCTTTCTTT